The 16 T cell receptor beta chains in this list originate from one sample, sequenced in a study. TCRdb passed the 5' RACE reads through MiXCR, listing each CDR3 protein once. The table shows 20,000 to 25,000 distinct CDR3 sequences, with 30% occurring only once. The sample was tumor-infiltrating naive CD4+ T cells sorted from the breast tumor. Noted subset: naive CD4+ T cells, CD4+CD45RA+CD25-. All receptors come from a female donor with breast cancer.

The rearrangement joins TRBV5-1 to TRBJ1-1; D gene ambiguous. This CDR3 spans 13 amino acids. V lost 2 bases and J lost 10, with 15 bases in between. Germline CDR1 reads SGHRS; CDR2 reads YFSETQ. The CDR3 region has the DNA TGCGCCAGCAGCTTTGAGGGATTCAATGTAGCTTTCTTT. It translates to CASSFEGFNVAFF. Full variable domain (outside the CDR3, taken from reference TRBV5-1 and TRBJ1-1): KAGVTQTPRYLIKTRGQQVTLSCSPISGHRSVSWYQQTPGQGLQFLFEYFSETQRNKGNFPGRFSGRQFSNSRSEMNVSTLELGDSALYLCASSFEGFNVAFFGQGTRLTVV.

Notes on this clonotype: One end of the junction is discordant with germline, which a read error may explain. This chain uses TRBV20-1 with TRBJ1-1; D remains ambiguous. The germline gives CDR1 DFQATT, CDR2 SNEGSKA (reference sequence). The CDR3 spans 14 residues. The CDR3: CSARVGRLNTEASF. The CDR3 coding sequence is TGCAGTGCTAGAGTTGGGCGGTTGAACACTGAAGCTTCCTTT.

Only a few counts were recorded for this clonotype. The chain joins TRBV27 to TRBJ1-1, with D possibly being TRBD1 (5 bases). The CDR3 spans 14 residues. Germline CDR1 MNHEY, CDR2 SMNVEV (reference sequence). V was clipped by 2 bases and J by 4 bases, with 11 bases between them. The chain's CDR3 is CASSLIGEFTEAFF. For the CDR3, the DNA is TGTGCCAGCAGTTTAATAGGGGAGTTCACTGAAGCTTTCTTT.

By its share, this clonotype is medium-sized (0.01 to 0.1%). V gene TRBV15 combines with J gene TRBJ1-2, with D unclear. V gave up 5 bases and J gave up 0 bases, with 13 bases separating them. The CDR3 runs to 15 residues. Germline CDR1 and CDR2: LNHNV and YYDKDF (reference sequence). DNA of the CDR3: TGTGCCACCAGCCGACCACAAGGAACTAACTATGGCTACACCTTC. Encoded protein: CATSRPQGTNYGYTF.

This clonotype showed up just a few times. This could be a read error, since a much larger clone is one nucleotide away. The rearrangement links TRBV6-6 to TRBJ1-5; possible D gene TRBD1, 6 bases. Per germline, CDR1 MNHNY and CDR2 SVGAGI (reference sequence). The V and J ends lost 4 bases and 6 bases respectively, with 13 bases between them. There are 14 residues in the CDR3. The CDR3 here is CASSSDRLRQPQHF. The CDR3 DNA sequence: TGTGCCAGCAGTTCTGACAGGCTGCGTCAGCCCCAGCATTTT.

This clonotype was found a few times. The chain couples TRBV29-1 to TRBJ2-1; D is undetermined. CDR1 and CDR2 (germline): SQVTM, ANQGSEA. The CDR3 consists of 13 residues. V was clipped by 7 bases and J by 8 bases, with 18 bases between them. CDR3 in amino acids: CSASSGARDEQFF. The DNA of the CDR3 is TGCAGCGCCAGCTCTGGCGCCCGCGATGAGCAGTTCTTC.

This clonotype was counted at least ten times. The V gene is TRBV2, the J gene TRBJ1-1; 7 bases fit TRBD1. Germline CDR1 SNHLY, CDR2 FYNNEI. V lost 6 bases, J lost 3 bases, and 4 bases stayed unmatched. CDR3 size: 13 residues. The CDR3 nucleotides read TGTGCCAGCAGGGGGACAGCCTACACTGAAGCTTTCTTT. This codes for CASRGTAYTEAFF. Using reference TRBV2 and TRBJ1-1 for the parts outside the CDR3, the full variable domain is EPEVTQTPSHQVTQMGQEVILRCVPISNHLYFYWYRQILGQKVEFLVSFYNNEISEKSEIFDDQFSVERPDGSNFTLKIRSTKLEDSAMYFCASRGTAYTEAFFGQGTRLTVV.

This clonotype was detected many times. Written as DNA, the CDR3 is TGTGCCAGCAGCTTAGGAGGGGGGGGTCGCAATGAGCAGTTCTTC. Translation gives CASSLGGGGRNEQFF. The V gene is TRBV7-3, the J gene TRBJ2-1; possibly TRBD2 for D (7 bases). Trimming removed 2 bases from V and 6 bases from J, with 14 bases in between. The CDR3 sequence is 15 residues long. Germline V gene lookup returns CDR1 SGHTA and CDR2 FQGTGA. Supplemented by reference TRBV7-3 and TRBJ2-1, the full variable domain reads GAGVSQTPSNKVTEKGKYVELRCDPISGHTALYWYRQSLGQGPEFLIYFQGTGAADDSGLPNDRFFAVRPEGSVSTLKIQRTERGDSAVYLCASSLGGGGRNEQFFGPGTRLTVL.

This clonotype was observed at least ten times. The chain is built from TRBV20-1 and TRBJ2-7; 8 bases align to TRBD2. The V and J ends lost 6 bases and 0 bases, in that order; junction bases with no gene match: 4. CDR1 and CDR2 (germline): DFQATT, SNEGSKA (reference sequence). The CDR3 spans 13 residues. CDR3 nucleotides: TGCAGTGCGGAAGCGGGAGACTCCTACGAGCAGTACTTC. It translates to CSAEAGDSYEQYF.

The table lists this clonotype with many counts. The chain has TRBV5-1 and TRBJ1-2; the D gene is possibly TRBD1 (5 bases). V dropped 7 bases and J dropped 3 bases, with 22 bases sitting between them. Germline assignment: CDR1 SGHRS and CDR2 YFSETQ. CDR3 length: 16 amino acids. CDR3 coding DNA: TGCGCCAGCCGCGCCAGCGTACCAGACAGTCACTATGGCTACACCTTC. The encoded protein is CASRASVPDSHYGYTF.

V is TRBV2 and J is TRBJ1-4; D may be TRBD1 (5 bases). Germline CDR1 reads SNHLY; CDR2 reads FYNNEI. The CDR3 runs 14 residues. Trimming removed 8 bases at V and 5 bases at J, with 15 bases between. CDR3 bases: TGTGCCAGCGGGACTGCGACACCGAATGAAAAACTGTTTTTT. Translation gives CASGTATPNEKLFF.

In its sample, this clonotype was seen a few times. This chain joins TRBV20-1 and TRBJ2-3; D gene unclear. This CDR3 has 12 amino acids. CDR1 and CDR2 (germline): DFQATT, SNEGSKA (reference sequence). V lost 3 bases and J 3 bases, leaving 7 bases between the germline ends. DNA for the CDR3: TGCAGTGCTAGGGGTCGGACAGATACGCAGTATTTT. Protein sequence: CSARGRTDTQYF.

This clonotype came up a few times. This chain joins TRBV7-6 and TRBJ1-3, with D hard to call. Germline lookup yields CDR1 SGHVS and CDR2 FNYEAQ. The CDR3 consists of 15 residues. V dropped 1 base and J dropped 0 bases, with 7 bases sitting between them. CDR3 nucleotide sequence: TGTGCCAGCAGCTTAGACAGACACTCTGGAAACACCATATATTTT. This encodes CASSLDRHSGNTIYF.

This clonotype was detected many times. V gene TRBV5-1 combines with J gene TRBJ1-1; D unclear. Trimming removed 1 base from V and 5 bases from J, with 9 bases in between. There are 13 residues in the CDR3. Germline V CDR1 and CDR2: SGHRS, YFSETQ. CDR3 nucleotide sequence: TGCGCCAGCAGCTTGTATTCGGGAACTGAAGCTTTCTTT. Translating gives CASSLYSGTEAFF.

This sequence joins TRBV10-3 and TRBJ2-5; TRBD2 might be the D (5 bases). The CDR3 is 12 residues long. Germline assignment: CDR1 ENHRY and CDR2 SYGVKD. Trimming removed 10 bases from V and 1 base from J, with 10 bases in between. The CDR3 nucleotides are TGTGCCACCGGACTGCCCCAAGAGACCCAGTACTTC. This sequence encodes CATGLPQETQYF.

This rearrangement joins TRBV6-5 to TRBJ1-5; D remains ambiguous. CDR3 length: 14 amino acids. The germline gives CDR1 MNHEY, CDR2 SVGAGI. V lost 2 bases and J lost 6, with 11 bases in between. For the CDR3, the DNA is TGTGCCAGCAGTTACCCGTCCAGTTTTCAGCCCCAGCATTTT. Amino acids: CASSYPSSFQPQHF.